The next 23 T cell receptor beta chains were all read from a single sample in a study of blood T cell repertoires in COVID-19. The protocol was immunoSEQ multiplex PCR, while the TCRdb copy is restricted to in-frame clones and leaves out a portion. This sample carries a few hundred thousand clones, around 91% of them seen once, and the ten largest clones take approximately 13%. Sequencing was done on a sample of peripheral blood. These receptors all stem from an older woman with acute or convalescent COVID-19.

The gene calls are TRBV6-2 or TRBV6-3 and TRBJ1-1; TRBD1 agrees at 7 bases. Germline-derived CDR1 and CDR2 are MNHEY and SVGEGT. Germline trimming cut 5 bases from V and 3 bases from J; bases unmatched to any gene: 9. This CDR3 region has 15 residues. The CDR3 sequence is CASSPLRQGDTEAFF. CDR3 nucleotide sequence: TGTGCCAGCAGTCCCCTTCGCCAGGGGGACACTGAAGCTTTCTTT.

This chain uses TRBV2 with TRBJ2-3; D uncertain. The CDR3 runs to 13 residues. V shed 4 bases and J shed 1 base, with 6 bases lying between them. Germline assignment: CDR1 SNHLY and CDR2 FYNNEI. Written as DNA, the CDR3 is TGTGCCAGCAGTGCCCTCGGCACAGATACGCAGTATTTT. Translation: CASSALGTDTQYF.

J is TRBJ2-3 and V is TRBV6-2 or TRBV6-3; TRBD1 aligns across 9 bases. Germline CDR1 MNHEY, CDR2 SVGEGT. J was trimmed by 4 bases and V by 2 bases; bases with no gene match: 19. The CDR3 is 20 amino acids. CDR3 protein: CASSYATHYHGTGIADTQYF. In DNA, the CDR3 is TGTGCCAGCAGTTACGCGACCCACTACCACGGGACAGGGATCGCAGATACGCAGTATTTT.

The chain couples TRBV27 to TRBJ2-2, with a possible D match to TRBD2 (6 bases). Trimming pared 8 bases from V and 6 bases from J, leaving 25 bases between. The CDR3 covers 17 residues. Germline CDR1 and CDR2: MNHEY and SMNVEV (reference sequence). CDR3: CASGRSLLAQVAGELFF. CDR3 DNA: TGTGCCAGCGGACGGTCGTTACTAGCCCAGGTTGCCGGGGAGCTGTTTTTT.

The chain is built from TRBV9 and TRBJ1-2; D is unclear. Germline V gene data show CDR1 as SGDLS and CDR2 as YYNGEE. The CDR3 is 16 residues long. V was cut by 2 bases and J by 1 base, with 15 bases left in between. CDR3 amino acids: CASSVNRRDVNYGYTF. CDR3 coding DNA: TGTGCCAGCAGCGTTAACAGAAGAGACGTTAACTATGGCTACACCTTC.

The chain has TRBV2 and TRBJ2-3; D gene ambiguous. Germline CDR1 reads SNHLY; CDR2 reads FYNNEI. Trimming removed 8 bases from V and 4 bases from J, with 10 bases in between. The CDR3 is 12 residues long. The DNA for the CDR3 is TGTGCCAGCGGTCGCGGCGCAGATACGCAGTATTTT. This translates into CASGRGADTQYF.

This chain connects TRBV7-3 to TRBJ2-1, with TRBD2 matching over 10 bases. Germline CDR1 and CDR2: SGHTA and FQGTGA. V dropped 2 bases and J dropped 3; count of bases not matched to a gene: 13. The CDR3 runs 19 residues. The CDR3 loop reads CASSLVGSGRLGSYNEQFF. The CDR3 nucleotides are TGTGCCAGCAGCTTAGTTGGTAGCGGGAGGTTGGGGAGCTACAATGAGCAGTTCTTC.

The V and J genes are TRBV3-1 (or the pseudogene TRBV3-2) and TRBJ2-7, with D uncertain. V was shortened by 0 bases and J by 2 bases, with 11 bases between the two germline ends. The CDR3 length is 15 residues. In germline, CDR1 is LGHDT, CDR2 YNNKEL (reference sequence). CDR3 in DNA: TGTGCCAGCAGCCAAGATAACTTTTGCCCCTACGAGCAGTACTTC. It encodes CASSQDNFCPYEQYF.

The gene calls are TRBV5-1 and TRBJ1-2, with 7 positions matching TRBD1. The CDR3 loop spans 15 amino acids. V lost 5 bases and J lost 3; bases outside the gene matches: 10. CDR1 and CDR2 from the germline V gene are SGHRS and YFSETQ. The CDR3 DNA is TGCGCCAGCAGGGAGGCAAACAGGGGTTACTATGGCTACACCTTC. Its protein product is CASREANRGYYGYTF.

This clone was found once. The V call is TRBV7-2, the J call TRBJ1-5, with D possibly being TRBD1 (6 bases). The CDR3 contains 14 residues. Germline assignment: CDR1 SGHTA and CDR2 FQGNSA. The ends were cut back, 0 bases at V and 11 bases at J, with 14 bases in the middle. In DNA form, the CDR3 reads TGTGCCAGCAGCTTAGCGCAGGGGCTGGAGTCCCAGCATTTT. Protein product: CASSLAQGLESQHF.

V and J are TRBV2 and TRBJ2-4; TRBD2 might be the D (5 bases). The CDR3 has 17 residues. In germline, CDR1 is SNHLY, CDR2 FYNNEI. V gave up 3 bases and J gave up 3 bases, with 18 bases separating them. The CDR3 nucleotides are TGTGCCAGCAGTGATCCTGGCGAGCCCCGGGGCAAAAACATTCAGTACTTC. Its translation: CASSDPGEPRGKNIQYF.

The genes are TRBV27 and TRBJ1-5; 8 nucleotides match TRBD1. V dropped 6 bases and J dropped 4; count of bases not matched to a gene: 5. CDR1 and CDR2 (germline): MNHEY, SMNVEV (reference sequence). The length of the CDR3 is 14 residues. The CDR3 DNA follows: TGTGCCAGCAGCCTACGGGACAGGAATCAGCCCCAGCATTTT. Protein product: CASSLRDRNQPQHF.

In this sample, this clone turned up once. The rearrangement links TRBV4-2 to TRBJ2-5; maybe TRBD2 (5 bases). The germline CDR1 and CDR2 sequences are LGHNA and YNFKEQ. The CDR3 has 14 residues. Deletions cut 8 bases from V and 5 bases from J, with 18 bases between. The CDR3 sequence is CASDPSGERETQYF. The CDR3 DNA reads as TGTGCCAGCGACCCCTCCGGGGAAAGGGAGACCCAGTACTTC.

This chain links TRBV5-5 with TRBJ2-7, with TRBD2 identical over 12 bases. CDR1 and CDR2 (germline): SGHKS, YYEKEE (reference sequence). The CDR3 sequence is 15 residues long. Trimming at V came to 4 bases and at J to 1 base, leaving 3 bases not matched to a gene. CDR3 amino acids: CASSPTSGSSYEQYF. In DNA, the CDR3 is TGTGCCAGCAGCCCGACTAGCGGGAGTTCCTACGAGCAGTACTTC.

This clone was counted only a few times. The rearrangement links TRBV5-4 to TRBJ1-2; 10 bases fit TRBD1. The CDR3 consists of 14 residues. Germline assignment: CDR1 SGHNT and CDR2 YYREEE (reference sequence). After removal of 6 bases from V and 4 bases from J, the junction contained 6 bases not matched to a gene. The DNA for the CDR3 is TGTGCCAGCACCCGGGACAGGGGACCCTATGGCTACACCTTC. Translated: CASTRDRGPYGYTF.

This clone has just a few counts. V and J are TRBV7-3 and TRBJ2-7; 10 bases map to TRBD2. From germline, CDR1 is SGHTA and CDR2 FQGTGA. The CDR3 sequence is 15 residues long. V trimming: 5 bases; J trimming: 2 bases; junction bases outside the gene matches: 6. The CDR3 nucleotides read TGTGCCAGCAGCAGTGGACTAGCGGCTACCTACGAGCAGTACTTC. Its translation is CASSSGLAATYEQYF. Based on the CDR3 plus reference TRBV7-3 and TRBJ2-7, the full variable domain is GAGVSQTPSNKVTEKGKYVELRCDPISGHTALYWYRQSLGQGPEFLIYFQGTGAADDSGLPNDRFFAVRPEGSVSTLKIQRTERGDSAVYLCASSSGLAATYEQYFGPGTRLTVT.

J is TRBJ2-4 and V is TRBV5-1, with 7 bases identical to TRBD1. The J segment lost 0 bases and the V segment lost 4 bases, leaving 7 bases of the junction unmatched. The CDR3 has 16 residues. CDR1 and CDR2 (germline): SGHRS, YFSETQ. In DNA form, the CDR3 reads TGCGCCAGCAGCCTCCCCGACAGGGCAGCCAAAAACATTCAGTACTTC. This gives the protein CASSLPDRAAKNIQYF.

CDR3 in amino acids: CASSPRGTQYF. The CDR3 DNA sequence: TGTGCCAGCAGCCCCCGGGGGACCCAGTACTTC. The chain uses TRBV28 and TRBJ2-5; TRBD2 is a possible D gene (5 bases). The CDR3 has 11 residues. The germline CDR1 and CDR2 sequences are MDHEN and SYDVKM. V lost 6 bases to trimming and J lost 7 bases, with 9 bases between them.

This sequence joins TRBV9 and TRBJ1-3; D is unclear. The V end lost 3 bases, the J end lost 0 bases, and 10 bases lay between the germline ends. Germline V gives CDR1 SGDLS, CDR2 YYNGEE. The CDR3 is 15 amino acids. The CDR3 bases are TGTGCCAGCAGCGCAGACACGAGCTCTGGAAACACCATATATTTT. Protein: CASSADTSSGNTIYF.

The genes are TRBV27 and TRBJ2-2; perhaps TRBD2 as D (6 bases). Germline V CDR1 and CDR2: MNHEY, SMNVEV (reference sequence). Between the trimmed V and J ends, which lost 3 bases and 7 bases, there was a span of 9 bases. This CDR3 has 13 amino acids. The DNA for the CDR3 is TGTGCCAGCAGTTTCTCGGGAGTCGGGGAGCTGTTTTTT. It yields the protein CASSFSGVGELFF.

CDR3 sequence: CAVKLRLEDNSPLHF. For the CDR3, the DNA is TGTGCCGTCAAATTGCGGCTGGAGGATAATTCACCCCTCCACTTT. The chain joins TRBV10-3 to TRBJ1-6; D gene uncertain. This CDR3 contains 15 residues. V lost 11 bases, J lost 5 bases, and 19 bases lay in between. Looked up from germline, CDR1 is ENHRY and CDR2 is SYGVKD.

The V gene is TRBV11-2, the J gene TRBJ1-1; possible D gene TRBD1, 5 bases. Per the germline V gene, CDR1 is SGHAT and CDR2 is FQNNGV. The CDR3 totals 13 residues. V was shortened by 2 bases and J by 4 bases, with 8 bases between the two germline ends. Written as DNA, the CDR3 is TGTGCCAGCAGCTTACAGGGAGGCACTGAAGCTTTCTTT. Protein product: CASSLQGGTEAFF.

The chain links TRBV27 to TRBJ2-4; 8 bases are a match to TRBD2. Trimming cost V 5 bases and J 4 bases; bases outside gene matches: 4. CDR1 and CDR2 (germline): MNHEY, SMNVEV (reference sequence). This CDR3 spans 14 amino acids. The CDR3 DNA reads TGTGCCAGCAGTCCGCTAGCGGGTAAAAACATTCAGTACTTC. This sequence encodes CASSPLAGKNIQYF.